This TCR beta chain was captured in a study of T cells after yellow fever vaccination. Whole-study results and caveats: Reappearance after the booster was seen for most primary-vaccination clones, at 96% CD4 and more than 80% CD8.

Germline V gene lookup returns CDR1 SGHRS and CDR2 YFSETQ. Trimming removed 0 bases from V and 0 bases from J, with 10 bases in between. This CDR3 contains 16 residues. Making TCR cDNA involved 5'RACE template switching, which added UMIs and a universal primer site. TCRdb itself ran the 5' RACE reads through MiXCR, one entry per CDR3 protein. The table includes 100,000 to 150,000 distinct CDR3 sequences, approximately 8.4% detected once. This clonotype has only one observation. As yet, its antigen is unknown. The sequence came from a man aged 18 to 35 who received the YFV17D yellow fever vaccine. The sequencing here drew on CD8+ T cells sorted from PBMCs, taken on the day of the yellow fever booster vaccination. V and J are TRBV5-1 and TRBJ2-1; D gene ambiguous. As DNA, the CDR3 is TGCGCCAGCAGCTTGGCGGGCAACCCCTCCTACAATGAGCAGTTCTTC. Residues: CASSLAGNPSYNEQFF.